Below are 14 T cell receptor beta chains sequenced from a single sample in a study of T-cell reconstitution after alpha-beta-depleted transplantation in children. The authors prepared the TCRbeta library with unique molecular identifiers. TCRdb reprocessed the PCR reads with MiXCR, giving one entry per CDR3 protein. The sample contains about a million distinct CDR3 sequences, about 29% of which appear only once. This specimen consisted of PBMCs, mostly from graft donor cells, obtained 360 days after TCRalphabeta/CD19-depleted stem cell transplant. These TCRs come from a boy less than two years old who had a stem cell transplant for SCID, so the T cells may come from the graft donor.

The chain carries TRBV20-1 and TRBJ2-3, with D uncertain. Trimming removed 5 bases from V and 0 bases from J, with 12 bases in between. Germline V lookup: CDR1 DFQATT, CDR2 SNEGSKA (reference sequence). This CDR3 has 14 amino acids. The CDR3: CSAHGPKSTDTQYF. The CDR3 nucleotides are TGCAGTGCTCACGGACCGAAAAGCACAGATACGCAGTATTTT.

This chain joins TRBV28 and TRBJ2-3, with 9 bases lining up with TRBD2. The J segment lost 5 bases and the V segment lost 4 bases, leaving 13 bases of the junction unmatched. The CDR3 is made up of 17 amino acids. Germline values: CDR1 MDHEN, CDR2 SYDVKM. The CDR3 DNA reads as TGTGCCAGCAGTTACGGGGCGCTAGCGGGGATCAAAGATACGCAGTATTTT. It encodes CASSYGALAGIKDTQYF.

This clonotype has a handful of counts. The chain joins TRBV4-1 to TRBJ1-6; 9 bases map to TRBD1. In germline, CDR1 is MGHRA, CDR2 YSYEKL. CDR3 length: 16 residues. V lost 1 base, J lost 6 bases, and 4 bases stayed unmatched. The CDR3 protein is CASSQVPGQGNSPLHF. The DNA for the CDR3 is TGCGCCAGCAGCCAAGTTCCGGGACAGGGTAATTCACCCCTCCACTTT.

V and J are TRBV10-2 and TRBJ2-2, with D possibly being TRBD2 (6 bases). CDR1 and CDR2 from the germline V gene are WSHSY and SAAADI. The CDR3 loop spans 15 amino acids. Deletions cut 2 bases from V and 4 bases from J, with 11 bases between. The CDR3: CASSEVAVSTGELFF. CDR3 DNA sequence: TGCGCCAGCAGTGAGGTAGCGGTGAGCACCGGGGAGCTGTTTTTT.

The rearrangement joins TRBV7-8 to TRBJ2-1; TRBD2 agrees at 8 bases. Germline-derived CDR1 and CDR2 are SGHVS and FQNEAQ. Trimming took 1 base from V and 6 from J; bases not matched to a gene: 11. This CDR3 spans 17 amino acids. CDR3 nucleotide sequence: TGTGCCAGCAGCTTAGGCGGTCGCCTAGCGGGTGGCAATGAGCAGTTCTTC. It specifies CASSLGGRLAGGNEQFF.

The chain is built from TRBV4-2 and TRBJ2-7; D uncertain. V lost 3 bases, J lost 1 base, and 13 bases lay in between. Germline V lookup: CDR1 LGHNA, CDR2 YNFKEQ. CDR3 length: 15 residues. This chain's CDR3 is CASSQYWPGSYEQYF. The CDR3 nucleotides are TGTGCCAGCAGCCAGTACTGGCCCGGTTCCTACGAGCAGTACTTC.

The chain carries TRBV6-1 and TRBJ2-2; D not resolved. The germline gives CDR1 MNHNS, CDR2 SASEGT. Deletions cut 5 bases from V and 6 bases from J, with 13 bases between. This CDR3 is built from 14 residues. The CDR3 sequence: CASSPPLFPGELFF. The CDR3 DNA reads as TGTGCCAGCAGTCCCCCTCTCTTTCCCGGGGAGCTGTTTTTT.

V usage is TRBV20-1 and J usage is TRBJ2-3; 7 bases line up with TRBD2. This CDR3 contains 15 residues. The J segment lost 6 bases and the V segment lost 6 bases, leaving 15 bases of the junction unmatched. Germline CDR1 is DFQATT and CDR2 is SNEGSKA (reference sequence). The CDR3 sequence: CSAAPREGLRDTQYF. DNA for the CDR3: TGCAGTGCCGCCCCCAGGGAGGGTCTTCGTGATACGCAGTATTTT.

The chain recombines TRBV6-1 with TRBJ1-1, with unresolved D. The CDR3 consists of 14 residues. CDR1 and CDR2 (germline): MNHNS, SASEGT. Trimming took off 6 bases at V and 5 bases at J, with 16 bases between the two ends. The CDR3 sequence is CASRTDPVGTEAFF. In nucleotides, the CDR3 is TGTGCCAGCAGAACGGACCCCGTGGGGACTGAAGCTTTCTTT.

This clonotype was seen only a few times. V and J are TRBV29-1 and TRBJ2-7, with TRBD1 as a possible D gene (5 bases). The V gene's germline CDR1 is SQVTM and CDR2 ANQGSEA. The CDR3 runs 13 residues. Trimming stripped 6 bases from V and 6 bases from J, with 18 bases between. CDR3 in amino acids: CSVWVDGQGEQYF. CDR3 coding DNA: TGCAGCGTCTGGGTGGACGGGCAGGGCGAGCAGTACTTC.

The CDR3 loop is CASSLEPAKNIQYF. For the CDR3, the DNA is TGTGCCAGCAGCTTAGAACCAGCTAAAAACATTCAGTACTTC. V and J are TRBV7-2 and TRBJ2-4; D remains unclear. The CDR3 is made up of 14 amino acids. Germline V lookup: CDR1 SGHTA, CDR2 FQGNSA. Trimming took off 1 base at V and 4 bases at J, with 8 bases between the two ends.

This clonotype was observed a handful of times. J is TRBJ2-1 and V is TRBV11-2, with 11 positions matching TRBD2. Germline lookup yields CDR1 SGHAT and CDR2 FQNNGV. This CDR3 contains 18 residues. The J segment lost 2 bases and the V segment lost 5 bases, leaving 11 bases of the junction unmatched. The CDR3 is CASSPLELAGGTYNEQFF. The CDR3 region has the DNA TGTGCCAGCAGCCCCCTGGAGTTAGCGGGGGGGACCTACAATGAGCAGTTCTTC.

The rearrangement uses TRBV28 and TRBJ2-2; 7 bases agree with TRBD1. The CDR3 contains 15 residues. The ends lost 5 bases at V and 4 bases at J; junction bases unmatched: 7. Germline values: CDR1 MDHEN, CDR2 SYDVKM. The CDR3 reads CASSAPTGPTGELFF. For the CDR3, the DNA is TGTGCCAGCAGTGCCCCGACAGGGCCCACCGGGGAGCTGTTTTTT.

The V call is TRBV18, the J call TRBJ2-3, with 16 positions matching TRBD2. V gave up 1 base and J gave up 2 bases; unmatched junction bases: 6. CDR1 and CDR2 from the germline V gene are KGHSH and LQKENI. This CDR3 comprises 19 residues. CDR3 loop: CASSPLGTSGGAVTDTQYF. The CDR3, as DNA: TGTGCCAGCTCACCACTCGGGACTAGCGGGGGGGCCGTCACAGATACGCAGTATTTT.